These 21 T cell receptor beta chains share one sample of origin, sequenced in a study of neurological immune-mediated disorders (dated by TCRdb to between 2019 and 2020). Library preparation used 5' RACE. The data were produced on an Illumina HiSeq 2500. TCRdb reworked the public reads: Q25 trimming with fastp, MiXCR clone assembly, productive beta chains retained. Every entry covers one CDR3 protein and lists the most common genes and DNA from its rows. This sample comprises some 83,000 distinct CDR3 sequences, 2.5% to 3% of them detected only once. Of the sample, 1.1% is held by the ten largest clones. The sample taken for sequencing was PBMCs. All receptors come from a young woman with multiple sclerosis.

In this sample, this clonotype turned up many times. This chain joins TRBV6-2 or TRBV6-3 and TRBJ2-2; D is ambiguous. V lost 4 bases to trimming and J lost 0 bases, with 9 bases between them. There are 15 residues in the CDR3. The germline CDR1 and CDR2 sequences are MNHEY and SVGEGT. CDR3 bases: TGTGCCAGCAGTTCCCAGGCCGCGAACACCGGGGAGCTGTTTTTT. Encoded protein: CASSSQAANTGELFF.

This clonotype was counted ten times or more. The chain recombines TRBV7-2 with TRBJ1-1; 7 bases match TRBD1. The CDR3 contains 15 residues. Trimming at V came to 4 bases and at J to 5 bases, leaving 10 bases not matched to a gene. Germline values: CDR1 SGHTA, CDR2 FQGNSA. The CDR3 is CASSSQGTAGTEAFF. The CDR3 DNA follows: TGTGCCAGCAGCTCACAAGGGACAGCGGGAACTGAAGCTTTCTTT.

This clonotype occurred many times. The rearrangement uses TRBV5-1 and TRBJ1-1; D is ambiguous. CDR1 is SGHRS and CDR2 is YFSETQ in the germline V gene. The CDR3 is made up of 14 amino acids. V lost 0 bases, J lost 3 bases, and 9 bases lay in between. CDR3 coding DNA: TGCGCCAGCAGCTTGGCGTCTGGGGACACTGAAGCTTTCTTT. Translation: CASSLASGDTEAFF.

In its sample, this clonotype was seen many times. This sequence joins TRBV9 and TRBJ1-6, with 7 positions matching TRBD1. V lost 3 bases and J lost 7; bases outside the gene matches: 7. Germline assignment: CDR1 SGDLS and CDR2 YYNGEE. The CDR3 contains 15 residues. For the CDR3, the DNA is TGTGCCAGCAGCGCGCGACAGGGATGGAATTCACCCCTCCACTTT. It encodes CASSARQGWNSPLHF. The full variable domain, its missing parts supplied by reference TRBV9 and TRBJ1-6, is DSGVTQTPKHLITATGQRVTLRCSPRSGDLSVYWYQQSLDQGLQFLIQYYNGEERAKGNILERFSAQQFPDLHSELNLSSLELGDSALYFCASSARQGWNSPLHFGNGTRLTVT.

This clonotype was detected many times. The genes are TRBV6-2 or TRBV6-3 and TRBJ2-3; D remains unclear. CDR3 length equals 16 residues. Trimming removed 2 bases from V and 5 bases from J, with 17 bases in between. From germline, CDR1 is MNHEY and CDR2 SVGEGT. The CDR3 protein is CASSYDGFRGVDTQYF. DNA of the CDR3: TGTGCCAGCAGTTACGATGGGTTCAGAGGAGTAGATACGCAGTATTTT.

This clonotype is classed as medium-sized. CDR3 sequence reads: CSASTGTESSPLHF. The CDR3 DNA follows: TGCAGTGCTAGCACCGGGACAGAGAGTTCACCCCTCCACTTT. The chain recombines TRBV20-1 with TRBJ1-6; 7 positions agree with TRBD1. This CDR3 is built from 14 residues. V trimming: 3 bases; J trimming: 9 bases; junction bases outside the gene matches: 8. Germline V CDR1 and CDR2: DFQATT, SNEGSKA (reference sequence).

This clonotype has a count of ten or more. The V gene is TRBV7-6, the J gene TRBJ1-5, with D possibly matching TRBD1 (6 bases). Germline CDR1 SGHVS, CDR2 FNYEAQ. The CDR3 has 13 amino acids. V was pared by 2 bases and J by 7 bases, with 9 bases between. The CDR3 loop is CASSLNRDQPQHF. DNA of the CDR3: TGTGCCAGCAGCTTAAACAGGGACCAGCCCCAGCATTTT. The full variable domain, completed using reference TRBV7-6 and TRBJ1-5, is GAGVSQSPRYKVTKRGQDVALRCDPISGHVSLYWYRQALGQGPEFLTYFNYEAQQDKSGLPNDRFSAERPEGSISTLTIQRTEQRDSAMYRCASSLNRDQPQHFGDGTRLSIL.

This clonotype was recorded at least ten times. This chain uses TRBV10-2 with TRBJ2-3, with D perhaps being TRBD1 or TRBD2 (6 bases each). The CDR3 runs 13 residues. V was shortened by 10 bases and J by 5 bases, with 16 bases between the two germline ends. Germline-derived CDR1 and CDR2 are WSHSY and SAAADI. The CDR3 DNA is TGCGCCACCCATGGGGCGGGACAAGATACGCAGTATTTT. Residues: CATHGAGQDTQYF.

This clonotype showed up many times. The chain carries TRBV10-3 and TRBJ1-5, with TRBD1 matching over 7 bases. The V gene's germline CDR1 is ENHRY and CDR2 SYGVKD. The CDR3 is 13 amino acids. V lost 6 bases, J lost 3 bases, and 2 bases stayed unmatched. The DNA of the CDR3 is TGTGCCATCAGGGGACAGCTCAATCAGCCCCAGCATTTT. Translated, it gives CAIRGQLNQPQHF.

This clonotype was counted many times. The chain links TRBV19 to TRBJ2-1; 12 bases map to TRBD2. Per germline, CDR1 LNHDA and CDR2 SQIVND (reference sequence). This CDR3 comprises 18 residues. V was pared by 5 bases and J by 5 bases, with 13 bases of the junction left unmatched. The CDR3, as DNA: TGTGCCAGTAGTCAACTAGCGGGAGGCTACATCCTCGACAATGAGCAGTTCTTC. It codes for CASSQLAGGYILDNEQFF.

This clonotype was detected ten times or more. This rearrangement joins TRBV5-6 to TRBJ1-2, with D perhaps TRBD1 (6 bases). Trimming pared 3 bases from V and 8 bases from J, leaving 11 bases between. Germline V gene lookup returns CDR1 SGHDT and CDR2 YYEEEE. The CDR3 has 12 amino acids. Here the CDR3 reads CASSWGQRGYTF. CDR3 nucleotides: TGTGCCAGCAGCTGGGGGCAGAGAGGCTACACCTTC.

Many counts were recorded for this clonotype. This rearrangement joins TRBV20-1 to TRBJ2-7; D call uncertain. This CDR3 has 13 amino acids. V was pared by 6 bases and J by 2 bases, with 14 bases between. Germline-derived CDR1 and CDR2 are DFQATT and SNEGSKA (reference sequence). This chain's CDR3 is CSAPRTDAYEQYF. The CDR3 DNA reads as TGCAGTGCACCGAGGACCGACGCCTACGAGCAGTACTTC.

The sample holds many counts of this clonotype. CDR3 protein: CASSQDRTGGNYGYTF. The CDR3 DNA reads as TGCGCCAGCAGCCAAGATCGTACAGGGGGCAACTATGGCTACACCTTC. This sequence joins TRBV4-1 and TRBJ1-2; 9 nucleotides align to TRBD1. Germline lookup yields CDR1 MGHRA and CDR2 YSYEKL. This CDR3 spans 16 amino acids. The V gene end was trimmed by 0 bases and the J gene end by 2 bases; junction bases not matched to a gene: 4.

This clonotype was recorded many times. The chain carries TRBV12-3 or TRBV12-4 and TRBJ1-3, with D maybe TRBD1 (6 bases). The CDR3 consists of 15 residues. V was trimmed by 5 bases and J by 4 bases, leaving 15 bases between them. CDR3 amino acids: CASSQTGVRGNTIYF. For the CDR3, the DNA is TGTGCCAGCAGTCAGACAGGTGTTCGCGGAAACACCATATATTTT.

This clonotype was picked up many times. The chain employs TRBV12-3 or TRBV12-4 and TRBJ1-1; no definite D call. The CDR3 consists of 14 residues. V was pared by 4 bases and J by 5 bases, with 14 bases between. CDR3 sequence reads: CASSWGDVGTEAFF. In DNA, the CDR3 is TGTGCCAGCAGTTGGGGTGATGTGGGGACTGAAGCTTTCTTT.

The sample holds many counts of this clonotype. The J gene is TRBJ2-2, the V gene TRBV3-1, with 11 bases identical to TRBD2. CDR3 length equals 17 residues. The germline V gene has CDR1 LGHDT and CDR2 YNNKEL (reference sequence). V was clipped by 1 base and J by 0 bases; unmatched bases: 1. The CDR3 DNA reads TGTGCCAGCAGCCAAGGACTAGCGGGGACGAACACCGGGGAGCTGTTTTTT. Translation gives CASSQGLAGTNTGELFF.

Many counts were recorded for this clonotype. The J gene is TRBJ2-2, the V gene TRBV20-1; D gene unclear. The CDR3 contains 14 residues. Deletions cut 3 bases from V and 7 bases from J, with 15 bases between. Germline V gene data show CDR1 as DFQATT and CDR2 as SNEGSKA (reference sequence). In DNA, the CDR3 is TGCAGTGCTAGCTTAGGAGATGGGGTCGGGGAGCTGTTTTTT. It is translated as CSASLGDGVGELFF.

This clonotype was counted at least ten times. This chain links TRBV29-1 with TRBJ2-5; 9 bases fit TRBD1. Germline CDR1 SQVTM, CDR2 ANQGSEA. The CDR3 length is 11 residues. The V segment lost 8 bases and the J segment 5 bases; nucleotides outside the gene matches: 3. CDR3 residues: CSSDRGETQYF. The CDR3 DNA reads TGCAGCTCCGACAGGGGGGAGACCCAGTACTTC.

This clonotype came up many times. This chain joins TRBV20-1 and TRBJ1-5; 8 nucleotides line up with TRBD1. The germline CDR1 and CDR2 sequences are DFQATT and SNEGSKA (reference sequence). With 6 bases clipped from V and 8 bases from J, the junction kept 6 bases outside the gene matches. The CDR3 runs 12 residues. The CDR3 reads CSARQGKEPQHF. CDR3 bases: TGCAGTGCGAGACAGGGGAAGGAGCCCCAGCATTTT.

This clonotype was found many times. The gene calls are TRBV15 and TRBJ2-2, with D possibly matching TRBD1 (5 bases). This CDR3 has 15 residues. Trimming left V 4 bases short and J 4 bases short, with 13 bases between. Germline CDR1 LNHNV, CDR2 YYDKDF (reference sequence). The CDR3 region is CATSTPGSGTGELFF. CDR3 nucleotide sequence: TGTGCCACCAGCACACCAGGGTCCGGCACCGGGGAGCTGTTTTTT.

This clonotype occurred many times. The chain uses TRBV9 and TRBJ2-1; D perhaps matches TRBD2 (6 bases). Trimming took 4 bases from V and 8 from J, leaving 19 bases between them. This CDR3 has 15 residues. The germline gives CDR1 SGDLS, CDR2 YYNGEE. The chain's CDR3 is CASSPRRTSLDEQFF. The CDR3 DNA is TGTGCCAGCAGCCCTCGGCGAACTAGCTTGGATGAGCAGTTCTTC. The entire variable domain, with the rest obtained from reference TRBV9 and TRBJ2-1, is as follows: DSGVTQTPKHLITATGQRVTLRCSPRSGDLSVYWYQQSLDQGLQFLIQYYNGEERAKGNILERFSAQQFPDLHSELNLSSLELGDSALYFCASSPRRTSLDEQFFGPGTRLTVL.